This record covers a single T cell receptor beta chain. This sample is part of a study of blood T cell repertoires in COVID-19. Across the whole study: Acute-phase and convalescent COVID-19 samples originated in the United States, Italy and Spain.

Trimming removed 1 base from V and 2 bases from J, with 13 bases in between. Germline CDR1 LGHDT, CDR2 YNNKEL (reference sequence). The length of the CDR3 is 16 residues. Adults between roughly 18 and 89 years of age took part from 24 US areas. Two negative PCRs, clearance, or symptom resolution had been documented for recovered Cohort 3 donors. Measured with immunoSEQ multiplex PCR; TCRdb has only the in-frame clones, and not every one. The profile shows 250,000 to 300,000 clones, approximately 88% of them singletons. The receptor was derived from a woman between 40 and 50 years old who had recovered from COVID-19. Sequencing was done on a sample of PBMCs or T cells enriched from blood (not recorded which). The rearrangement uses TRBV3-1 (or the pseudogene TRBV3-2) and TRBJ2-3, with TRBD1 as a possible D gene (6 bases). The CDR3 DNA reads as TGTGCCAGCAGCCAAGGTCTGGGGGCAACCACAGATACGCAGTATTTT. Amino acid sequence: CASSQGLGATTDTQYF.